One and the same sample provided the 12 T cell receptor beta chains below, sequenced in a study of cytomegalovirus exposure and HLA in healthy donors. The study ran its PCR with 60 Vbeta and 13 Jbeta primers. Sequencing was performed with immunoSEQ multiplex PCR; in TCRdb, only in-frame clones are kept and a portion is missing. The sample consists of roughly 80,000 clones, over 60% of them appearing once. Sequenced input: PBMCs. All receptors derive from a woman aged 40 to 50 in good health and CMV-seropositive.

The table lists this clone with a few counts. The V call is TRBV15, the J call TRBJ2-7, with 9 bases aligning to TRBD1. Germline assignment: CDR1 LNHNV and CDR2 YYDKDF (reference sequence). V lost 1 base, J lost 3 bases, and 4 bases stayed unmatched. This CDR3 comprises 15 residues. The CDR3 protein is CATSRAPDRGYEQYF. The CDR3 bases are TGTGCCACCAGCAGAGCCCCGGACAGGGGCTACGAGCAGTACTTC.

The V call is TRBV5-1, the J call TRBJ2-3; D is unclear. The CDR3 has 12 amino acids. Germline CDR1 and CDR2: SGHRS and YFSETQ. V shed 3 bases and J shed 3 bases, with 5 bases lying between them. The CDR3 region has the DNA TGCGCCAGCAGCTACACGACAGATACGCAGTATTTT. Amino acids: CASSYTTDTQYF.

This clone appeared a few times. The J gene is TRBJ1-5, the V gene TRBV5-1; D uncertain. Germline V gives CDR1 SGHRS, CDR2 YFSETQ. Between the trimmed V and J ends, which lost 0 bases and 10 bases, there was a span of 23 bases. CDR3 length equals 17 residues. As DNA, the CDR3 is TGCGCCAGCAGCTTGGGCCCTGGACTGGGTTCTGGGAGCCCCCAGCATTTT. The encoded protein is CASSLGPGLGSGSPQHF.

The V gene is TRBV30, the J gene TRBJ1-1; 7 bases agree with TRBD1. The CDR3 spans 13 residues. J lost 11 bases, V lost 0 bases, and 9 bases had no gene match. Germline V gene sequence: CDR1 GTSNPN, CDR2 SVGIG (reference sequence). The CDR3 nucleotides read TGTGCCTGGAGTGTTCGACAGGGCTGGTGGGCTTTCTTT. It is translated as CAWSVRQGWWAFF.

This clone appeared a few times. The CDR3 spells CASSYRDRGGQDTQYF. The DNA of the CDR3 is TGTGCCAGCAGTTACCGGGACAGGGGGGGACAAGATACGCAGTATTTT. The chain carries TRBV6-5 and TRBJ2-3, with 11 bases aligning to TRBD1. The germline CDR1 and CDR2 sequences are MNHEY and SVGAGI. The CDR3 is 16 residues long. V shed 2 bases, J shed 5 bases, and the junction held 6 bases outside the gene matches.

V and J are TRBV6-5 and TRBJ1-1, with 8 bases lining up with TRBD1. CDR1 MNHEY and CDR2 SVGAGI come from the germline V gene. The CDR3 spans 14 residues. V dropped 5 bases and J dropped 1; count of bases not matched to a gene: 3. CDR3 in DNA: TGTGCCAGCAGTCACGACAGGGGGAACACTGAAGCTTTCTTT. Protein: CASSHDRGNTEAFF.

The rearrangement uses TRBV14 and TRBJ1-1; 7 positions match TRBD1. This CDR3 is 15 amino acids long. V was clipped by 4 bases and J by 6 bases; unmatched bases: 11. Germline V lookup: CDR1 SGHDN, CDR2 FVKESK. This chain's CDR3 is CASSPKTDRVAEAFF. The CDR3 region has the DNA TGTGCCAGCAGCCCCAAAACAGACAGGGTTGCTGAAGCTTTCTTT.

Only one count was recorded for this clone. V and J are TRBV5-1 and TRBJ2-1; 10 bases line up with TRBD2. V shed 4 bases and J 7 bases; nucleotides not matched to a gene: 5. The V gene's germline CDR1 is SGHRS and CDR2 YFSETQ. The CDR3 is 14 residues long. The chain's CDR3 is CASSLAGVSNEQFF. CDR3 in DNA: TGCGCCAGCAGCCTAGCGGGAGTTTCGAATGAGCAGTTCTTC.

This clone was seen once. CDR3 in DNA: TGCAGTGCTGGTAGAGATACGCAGTATTTT. Its translation: CSAGRDTQYF. The chain joins TRBV20-1 to TRBJ2-3; no clear D. This CDR3 region has 10 residues. The germline CDR1 and CDR2 sequences are DFQATT and SNEGSKA (reference sequence). V was clipped by 5 bases and J by 5 bases, with 5 bases between them.

This chain links TRBV28 with TRBJ1-5; no reliable D call. Germline V gives CDR1 MDHEN, CDR2 SYDVKM. Trimming shortened V by 7 bases and J by 3 bases, and 19 bases separated the two germline ends. The CDR3 runs 16 residues. The CDR3 coding sequence is TGTGCCAGCAATGATGGTGGCGGGCCGAACAATCAGCCCCAGCATTTT. It specifies CASNDGGGPNNQPQHF.

The CDR3 reads CASKHDRESYEQYF. The CDR3 region has the DNA TGTGCCAGTAAGCATGACAGGGAGTCCTACGAGCAGTACTTC. The V gene is TRBV19, the J gene TRBJ2-7, with TRBD1 matching 7 bases. Per germline, CDR1 LNHDA and CDR2 SQIVND (reference sequence). V was pared by 7 bases and J by 1 base, with 7 bases of the junction left unmatched. The CDR3 totals 14 residues.

This clone was observed a few times. The chain carries TRBV28 and TRBJ1-4; TRBD1 might be the D (6 bases). Germline-derived CDR1 and CDR2 are MDHEN and SYDVKM. The V gene lost 4 bases and the J gene lost 2 bases, with 11 bases spanning the gap. CDR3 size: 15 residues. CDR3 sequence (DNA): TGTGCCAGCAGTTCCTCAGGGGCCACTAATGAAAAACTGTTTTTT. Translated: CASSSSGATNEKLFF.